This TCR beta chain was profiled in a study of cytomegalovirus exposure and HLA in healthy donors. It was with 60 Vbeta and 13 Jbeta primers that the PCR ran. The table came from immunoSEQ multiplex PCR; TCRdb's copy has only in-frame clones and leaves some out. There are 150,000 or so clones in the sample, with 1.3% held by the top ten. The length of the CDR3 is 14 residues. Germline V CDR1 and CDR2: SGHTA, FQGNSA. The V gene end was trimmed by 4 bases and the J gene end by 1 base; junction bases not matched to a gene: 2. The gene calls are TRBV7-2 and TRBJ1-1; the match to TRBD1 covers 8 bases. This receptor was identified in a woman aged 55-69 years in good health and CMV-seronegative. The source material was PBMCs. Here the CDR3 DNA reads TGTGCCAGCAGCTGGGGACAGGCGAACACTGAAGCTTTCTTT. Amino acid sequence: CASSWGQANTEAFF.